A selection of T cell receptor beta chains follows, all from one sample in a study of radiation and T cells in renal cell carcinoma. Some clones are missing from TCRdb's copy, which holds only in-frame ones; the method was immunoSEQ multiplex PCR. The sample yields 100,000 to 150,000 clones, roughly 80% seen once. The starting material was blood, obtained from a patient whose treatment included radiotherapy and nephrectomy. These receptor sequences come from a woman in her sixties with renal cell carcinoma. The CDR3 runs from the conserved cysteine through the conserved F or W. Each record gives: clone size, J gene, V gene, D gene, CDR3 protein, CDR3 DNA. The D gene is left open where the match is weak. Clone size is given for some rows only: seen once, a few or many times, or a class if the clone is expanded.

>NA|TRBJ1-2|TRBV19|NA
CASSITGGGYTF
TGTGCCAGTAGTATAACAGGCGGTGGCTACACCTTC
>NA|TRBJ2-5|TRBV29-1|TRBD2
CSVGLLAGVMETQYF
TGCAGCGTTGGTTTGCTAGCGGGAGTGATGGAGACCCAGTACTTC
>NA|TRBJ2-2|TRBV7-8|TRBD2
CASSEVLAGGPFGGTGELFF
TGTGCCAGCAGCGAAGTTCTAGCGGGAGGGCCTTTCGGAGGCACCGGGGAGCTGTTTTTT
>NA|TRBJ2-5|TRBV5-6|NA
CASSVRETQYF
TGTGCCAGCAGCGTCAGAGAGACCCAGTACTTC
>NA|TRBJ1-2|TRBV19|TRBD1
CASRTSARQGLDYGYTF
TGTGCCAGTAGAACCTCGGCCCGACAGGGACTTGACTATGGCTACACCTTC
>NA|TRBJ2-2|TRBV11-3|TRBD2
CASSQTSSGGELFF
TGTGCCAGCAGCCAGACTAGCTCTGGCGGGGAGCTGTTTTTT
>NA|TRBJ1-1|TRBV11-2|NA
CASSLGTLNTEAFF
TGTGCCAGCAGCTTGGGGACATTGAACACTGAAGCTTTCTTT
>NA|TRBJ1-5|TRBV27|NA
CASSSAGGYSNQPQHF
TGTGCCAGCAGTTCGGCTGGGGGGTATAGCAATCAGCCCCAGCATTTT
>NA|TRBJ2-1|TRBV5-1|TRBD2
CASSLAASGGNEQFF
TGCGCCAGCAGCTTGGCCGCTAGCGGGGGGAATGAGCAGTTCTTC
>NA|TRBJ2-1|TRBV11-2|NA
CASIPTSGAVDNEQFF
TGTGCCAGCATCCCGACTTCAGGGGCGGTGGACAATGAGCAGTTCTTC
>once|TRBJ1-2|TRBV6-6|TRBD1
CASSRDRERDGYTF
TGTGCCAGCAGTCGGGACAGGGAAAGGGATGGCTACACCTTC
>NA|TRBJ2-7|TRBV18|NA
CASSPNSQGSFSYEQYF
TGTGCCAGCTCACCCAATAGTCAGGGGTCCTTCTCCTACGAGCAGTACTTC
>few|TRBJ2-1|TRBV28|TRBD1
CASLWDRGDEQFF
TGTGCCAGCCTCTGGGACAGGGGTGATGAGCAGTTCTTC
>NA|TRBJ2-7|TRBV28|TRBD2
CASSLTAGAAEQYF
TGTGCCAGCAGTTTGACAGCGGGAGCTGCCGAGCAGTACTTC
>NA|TRBJ1-1|TRBV14|NA
CASSRLGGDTEAFF
TGTGCCAGCAGCCGTCTAGGGGGGGACACTGAAGCTTTCTTT
>NA|TRBJ2-3|TRBV5-6|TRBD2
CASSFPTSGGGDTQYF
TGTGCCAGCAGCTTCCCGACTAGCGGGGGGGGAGATACGCAGTATTTT
>NA|TRBJ2-1|TRBV11-2|TRBD2
CASSLSRGGRAGVNNEQFF
TGTGCCAGCAGCCTAAGTCGTGGGGGTAGGGCGGGAGTAAACAATGAGCAGTTCTTC
>NA|TRBJ2-3|TRBV7-9|NA
CASSFQTETDTQYF
TGTGCCAGCAGCTTCCAAACAGAGACAGATACGCAGTATTTT
>many|TRBJ2-1|TRBV27|NA
CASSLLDNEQFF
TGTGCCAGCAGTTTGTTAGACAATGAGCAGTTCTTC
>NA|TRBJ1-4|TRBV6-5|NA
CASSYGGATNEKLFF
TGTGCCAGCAGTTACGGGGGGGCCACTAATGAAAAACTGTTTTTT
>NA|TRBJ1-2|TRBV5-1|NA
CASSFTTEMNYGYTF
TGCGCCAGCAGCTTTACGACAGAAATGAACTATGGCTACACCTTC
>once|TRBJ2-3|TRBV19|NA
CASSKGTGTDTQYF
TGTGCCAGTAGTAAGGGGACGGGCACAGATACGCAGTATTTT
>NA|TRBJ2-1|TRBV4-1|TRBD2
CASSQDQREVTYNEQFF
TGCGCCAGCAGCCAAGACCAGCGGGAGGTGACCTACAATGAGCAGTTCTTC
>NA|TRBJ2-1|TRBV12-5|NA
CASGLGRPLTTNEQFF
TGTGCTAGTGGTTTGGGACGGCCACTCACCACCAATGAGCAGTTCTTC
>NA|TRBJ2-7|TRBV13|TRBD2
CASSSILADYEQYF
TGTGCCAGCAGCTCCATACTAGCGGACTACGAGCAGTACTTC
>NA|TRBJ1-1|TRBV1|NA
CTSSQGFQGGTEAFF
TGCACCAGCAGCCAGGGGTTTCAGGGCGGGACTGAAGCTTTCTTT
>once|TRBJ2-1|TRBV15|NA
CATSPWADSSNEQFF
TGTGCCACCAGCCCTTGGGCGGACTCCTCCAATGAGCAGTTCTTC
>few|TRBJ2-2|TRBV6-1|NA
CASRELVTTGELFF
TGTGCCAGCAGGGAACTAGTAACCACCGGGGAGCTGTTTTTT
>NA|TRBJ1-3|TRBV9|NA
CASSAHRTPRGTIYF
TGTGCCAGCAGCGCCCACCGGACACCCCGGGGCACCATATATTTT
>NA|TRBJ2-7|TRBV5-1|TRBD1
CASSLAVTGGPDEQYF
TGCGCCAGCAGCTTGGCCGTAACAGGGGGCCCTGACGAGCAGTACTTC
>NA|TRBJ1-5|TRBV6-6|NA
CASSYRGGNQPQHF
TGTGCCAGCAGTTACCGAGGAGGCAATCAGCCCCAGCATTTT
>NA|TRBJ2-3|TRBV5-4|NA
CASSLSIAGTFLDTQYF
TGTGCCAGCAGCTTGTCGATCGCAGGAACGTTCTTAGATACGCAGTATTTT
>NA|TRBJ2-2|TRBV28|TRBD2
CASSFLGTSGSNTGELFF
TGTGCCAGCAGTTTCCTCGGGACTAGCGGGAGTAACACCGGGGAGCTGTTTTTT
>few|TRBJ1-3|TRBV2|NA
CASTVSGNTIYF
TGTGCCAGCACTGTTTCCGGAAACACCATATATTTT
>NA|TRBJ2-2|TRBV10-3|NA
CAISGQLIGELFF
TGTGCCATCAGTGGGCAGCTAATCGGGGAGCTGTTTTTT
>NA|TRBJ2-7|TRBV7-9|NA
CASSSPPGAKQYF
TGTGCCAGCAGCTCACCCCCGGGGGCGAAGCAGTACTTC
>few|TRBJ1-1|TRBV19|TRBD1
CASSGQGRRNTEAFF
TGTGCCAGTAGTGGACAGGGCCGAAGGAACACTGAAGCTTTCTTT
>once|TRBJ2-5|TRBV6-1|TRBD1
CASSDLTGGSETQYF
TGTGCCAGCAGTGATTTGACAGGGGGTAGCGAGACCCAGTACTTC
>once|TRBJ1-5|TRBV28|NA
CASSFKQGPNQPQHF
TGTGCCAGCAGTTTCAAGCAGGGACCCAATCAGCCCCAGCATTTT
>NA|TRBJ2-1|TRBV7-9|NA
CASSLAPNEQFF
TGTGCCAGCAGCTTAGCCCCCAATGAGCAGTTCTTC
>NA|TRBJ1-2|TRBV27|NA
CASSWDGANYGYTF
TGTGCCAGCAGTTGGGACGGCGCTAACTATGGCTACACCTTC
>NA|TRBJ2-3|TRBV18|NA
CASSPGPTDTQYF
TGTGCCAGCTCACCAGGGCCCACAGATACGCAGTATTTT
>NA|TRBJ2-1|TRBV27|NA
CASSLSGTNNEQFF
TGTGCCAGCAGTTTATCCGGGACAAACAATGAGCAGTTCTTC
>NA|TRBJ2-3|TRBV27|TRBD2
CASSPRLAGVTDTQYF
TGTGCCAGCAGTCCAAGACTAGCGGGAGTCACAGATACGCAGTATTTT
>NA|TRBJ2-5|TRBV30|NA
CAWSVVSRETQYF
TGTGCCTGGAGTGTAGTAAGTAGGGAGACCCAGTACTTC
>NA|TRBJ2-1|TRBV7-9|TRBD2
CASSLRLAGGDEQFF
TGTGCCAGCAGCTTAAGGCTAGCGGGAGGCGATGAGCAGTTCTTC
>NA|TRBJ2-5|TRBV19|TRBD1
CASSIGGTGGETQYF
TGTGCCAGTAGTATTGGAGGGACAGGGGGCGAGACCCAGTACTTC
>NA|TRBJ1-6|TRBV11-1|TRBD1
CASSLTGAGSPLHF
TGTGCCAGCAGCCTGACAGGGGCCGGTTCACCCCTCCACTTT
>NA|TRBJ2-7|TRBV5-5|NA
CASSAAGAGYEQYF
TGTGCCAGCTCCGCGGCGGGGGCCGGGTACGAGCAGTACTTC